The present T cell receptor (beta chain) was sequenced within a study of control samples from healthy donors and cancer patients. Measured with immunoSEQ multiplex PCR; TCRdb has only the in-frame clones, and not every one. The sample consists of 95,000 to 130,000 clones, around 89% of them appearing once. Germline CDR1 is KGHSH and CDR2 is LQKENI. V lost 3 bases and J lost 5; bases outside the gene matches: 8. CDR3 length: 16 amino acids. Sequencing was carried out using blood. V usage is TRBV18 and J usage is TRBJ2-1; TRBD2 matches 9 bases. This clonotype was sampled from a woman between 65 and 79 years old in good health. As DNA, the CDR3 is TGTGCCAGCTCACCCCTTCTAGCGGGGCTCAACAATGAGCAGTTCTTC. Amino acids: CASSPLLAGLNNEQFF.